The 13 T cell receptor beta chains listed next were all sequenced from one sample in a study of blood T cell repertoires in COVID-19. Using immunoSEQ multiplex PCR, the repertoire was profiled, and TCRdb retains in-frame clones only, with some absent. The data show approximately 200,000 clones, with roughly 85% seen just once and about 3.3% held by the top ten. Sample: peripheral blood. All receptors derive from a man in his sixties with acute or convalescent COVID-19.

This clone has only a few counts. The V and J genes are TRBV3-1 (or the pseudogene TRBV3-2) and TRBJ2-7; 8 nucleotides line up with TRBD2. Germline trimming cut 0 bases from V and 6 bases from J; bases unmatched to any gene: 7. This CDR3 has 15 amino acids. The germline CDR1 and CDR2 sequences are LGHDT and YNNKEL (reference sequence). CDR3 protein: CASSQDIAGRVEQYF. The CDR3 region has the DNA TGTGCCAGCAGCCAAGATATAGCGGGGCGGGTCGAGCAGTACTTC.

DNA of the CDR3: TGTGCCAGCAGCTCAAGAGGACAGGGGGCCCCAGGCAATCAGCCCCAGCATTTT. Amino acid sequence: CASSSRGQGAPGNQPQHF. The V gene is TRBV7-8, the J gene TRBJ1-5, with 11 bases identical to TRBD1. With V trimmed by 4 bases and J by 2 bases, 10 bases remained unmatched. Germline V gene data show CDR1 as SGHVS and CDR2 as FQNEAQ. CDR3 length: 18 residues.

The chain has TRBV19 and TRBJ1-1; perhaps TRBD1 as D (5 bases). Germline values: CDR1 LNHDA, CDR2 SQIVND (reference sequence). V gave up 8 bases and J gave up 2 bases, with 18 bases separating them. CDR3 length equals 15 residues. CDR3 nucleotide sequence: TGTGCCAGTTCCCGTCCCACAGGCGTAAACACTGAAGCTTTCTTT. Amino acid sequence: CASSRPTGVNTEAFF.

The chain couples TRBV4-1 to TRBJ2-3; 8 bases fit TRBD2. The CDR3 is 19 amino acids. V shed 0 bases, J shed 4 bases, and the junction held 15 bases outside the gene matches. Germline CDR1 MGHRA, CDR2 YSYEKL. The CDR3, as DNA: TGCGCCAGCAGCCAAGACGGAGACCGCGGGAGGCCGACCGCAGATACGCAGTATTTT. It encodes CASSQDGDRGRPTADTQYF.

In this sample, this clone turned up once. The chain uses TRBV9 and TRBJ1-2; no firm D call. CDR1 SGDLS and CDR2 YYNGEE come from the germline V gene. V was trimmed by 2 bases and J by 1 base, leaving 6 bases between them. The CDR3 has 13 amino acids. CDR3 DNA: TGTGCCAGCAGCGTCACAGATAACTATGGCTACACCTTC. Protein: CASSVTDNYGYTF.

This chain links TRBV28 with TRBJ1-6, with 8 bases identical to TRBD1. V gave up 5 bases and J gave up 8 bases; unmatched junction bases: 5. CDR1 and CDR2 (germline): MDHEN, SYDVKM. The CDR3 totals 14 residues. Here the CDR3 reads CASSVPGGYSPLHF. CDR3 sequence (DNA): TGTGCCAGCAGTGTACCAGGGGGCTATTCACCCCTCCACTTT. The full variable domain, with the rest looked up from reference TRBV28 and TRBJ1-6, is DVKVTQSSRYLVKRTGEKVFLECVQDMDHENMFWYRQDPGLGLRLIYFSYDVKMKEKGDIPEGYSVSREKKERFSLILESASTNQTSMYLCASSVPGGYSPLHFGNGTRLTVT.

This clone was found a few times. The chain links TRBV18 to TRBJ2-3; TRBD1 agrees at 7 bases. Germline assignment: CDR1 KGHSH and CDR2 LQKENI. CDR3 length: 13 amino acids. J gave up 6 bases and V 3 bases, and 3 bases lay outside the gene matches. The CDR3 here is CASSPLQGDTQYF. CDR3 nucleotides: TGTGCCAGCTCACCCTTACAGGGGGATACGCAGTATTTT.

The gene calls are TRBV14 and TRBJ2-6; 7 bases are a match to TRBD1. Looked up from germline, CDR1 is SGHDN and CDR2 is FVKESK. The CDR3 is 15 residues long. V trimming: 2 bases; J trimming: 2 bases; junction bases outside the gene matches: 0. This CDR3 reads CASSQQGAGANVLTF. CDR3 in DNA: TGTGCCAGCAGCCAACAGGGGGCTGGGGCCAACGTCCTGACTTTC.

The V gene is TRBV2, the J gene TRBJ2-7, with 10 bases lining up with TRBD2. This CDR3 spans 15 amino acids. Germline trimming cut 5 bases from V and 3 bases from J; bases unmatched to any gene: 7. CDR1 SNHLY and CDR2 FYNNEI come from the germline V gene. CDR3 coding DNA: TGTGCCAGCAGTAAAGGACTAGCGGTCGACTACGAGCAGTACTTC. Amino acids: CASSKGLAVDYEQYF. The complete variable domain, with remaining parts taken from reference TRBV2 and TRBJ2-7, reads EPEVTQTPSHQVTQMGQEVILRCVPISNHLYFYWYRQILGQKVEFLVSFYNNEISEKSEIFDDQFSVERPDGSNFTLKIRSTKLEDSAMYFCASSKGLAVDYEQYFGPGTRLTVT.

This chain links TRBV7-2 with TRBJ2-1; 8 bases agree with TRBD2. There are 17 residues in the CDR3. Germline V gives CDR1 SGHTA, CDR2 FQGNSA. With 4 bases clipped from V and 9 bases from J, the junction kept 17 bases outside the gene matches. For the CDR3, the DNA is TGTGCCAGCAGCTCTTCGGGTTCGGGACTAGGGAGCGGTGAGCAGTTCTTC. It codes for CASSSSGSGLGSGEQFF.

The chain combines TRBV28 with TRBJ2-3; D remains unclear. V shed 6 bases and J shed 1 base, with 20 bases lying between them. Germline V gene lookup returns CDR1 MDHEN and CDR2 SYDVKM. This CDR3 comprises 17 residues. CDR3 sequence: CASSRSPLQSRTDTQYF. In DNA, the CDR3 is TGTGCCAGCAGCCGGAGCCCCCTCCAGTCTCGCACAGATACGCAGTATTTT.

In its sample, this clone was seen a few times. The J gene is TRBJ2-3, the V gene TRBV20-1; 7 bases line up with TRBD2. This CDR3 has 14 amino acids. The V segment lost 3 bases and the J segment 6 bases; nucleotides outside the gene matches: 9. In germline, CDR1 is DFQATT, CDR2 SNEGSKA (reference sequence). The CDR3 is CSASWRGSDDTQYF. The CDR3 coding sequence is TGCAGTGCTAGTTGGCGGGGGTCAGATGATACGCAGTATTTT.

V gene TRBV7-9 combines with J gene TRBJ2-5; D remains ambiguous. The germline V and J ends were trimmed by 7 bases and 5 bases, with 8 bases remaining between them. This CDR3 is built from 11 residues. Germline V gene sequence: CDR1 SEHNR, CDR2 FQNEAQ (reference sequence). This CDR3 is CASTHGETQYF. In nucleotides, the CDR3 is TGTGCCAGCACCCACGGGGAGACCCAGTACTTC.